A selection of T cell receptor beta chains follows, all from one sample in a study of T-cell reconstitution after alpha-beta-depleted transplantation in children. TCRdb ran MiXCR on the PCR reads and lists one entry per CDR3 protein. The sample comprises about 640,000 distinct CDR3 sequences, 15% to 20% of which are singletons, and about 1.1% rests with the top ten. Specimen: PBMCs from the stem cell graft donor, collected from the stem cell graft. The receptors here all came from a human donor who donated a stem cell graft to a child with acute myeloid leukemia. Both conserved end residues are part of each CDR3. A D gene is named only where the DNA matches it firmly. Not all rows give a size; the values are once, few, many and, for expanded clones, a class.

cdr3_aa: CSVALGGYNEQFF; cdr3_nt: TGCAGCGTTGCTCTCGGGGGCTACAATGAGCAGTTCTTC; j_call: TRBJ2-1; d_call: -; clone_size: many; cdr3_length: 13; v_call: TRBV29-1
cdr3_aa: CATSRGDRIEAFF; cdr3_nt: TGTGCCACCAGCAGAGGGGACAGGATCGAAGCTTTCTTT; j_call: TRBJ1-1; d_call: TRBD1; clone_size: -; cdr3_length: 13; v_call: TRBV15
cdr3_aa: CASSQSPRPGQSSSYGYTF; cdr3_nt: TGCGCCAGCAGCCAATCCCCGAGACCGGGACAGTCATCATCCTATGGCTACACCTTC; j_call: TRBJ1-2; d_call: TRBD1; clone_size: once; cdr3_length: 19; v_call: TRBV4-3
cdr3_aa: CSAAEGAGGEQFF; cdr3_nt: TGCAGTGCCGCCGAAGGAGCGGGGGGCGAGCAGTTCTTC; j_call: TRBJ2-1; d_call: TRBD2; clone_size: many; cdr3_length: 13; v_call: TRBV20-1
cdr3_aa: CASSFPGQSYEQYF; cdr3_nt: TGTGCCAGCAGCTTTCCCGGACAGTCCTACGAGCAGTACTTC; j_call: TRBJ2-7; d_call: -; clone_size: many; cdr3_length: 14; v_call: TRBV7-2
cdr3_aa: CIGARLYGYTF; cdr3_nt: TGCATTGGGGCCAGACTTTATGGCTACACCTTC; j_call: TRBJ1-2; d_call: -; clone_size: many; cdr3_length: 11; v_call: TRBV20-1
cdr3_aa: CSARDTGLANYGYTF; cdr3_nt: TGCAGTGCTAGGGACACAGGGTTAGCTAACTATGGCTACACCTTC; j_call: TRBJ1-2; d_call: -; clone_size: few; cdr3_length: 15; v_call: TRBV20-1
cdr3_aa: CASSSDRDSYNEQFF; cdr3_nt: TGTGCCAGCAGCTCGGACAGAGATTCCTACAATGAGCAGTTCTTC; j_call: TRBJ2-1; d_call: -; clone_size: many; cdr3_length: 15; v_call: TRBV5-6
cdr3_aa: CSVAGGAGPYNEQFF; cdr3_nt: TGCAGCGTCGCCGGCGGGGCCGGCCCCTACAATGAGCAGTTCTTC; j_call: TRBJ2-1; d_call: -; clone_size: -; cdr3_length: 15; v_call: TRBV29-1
cdr3_aa: CASSLGTGFYEQYF; cdr3_nt: TGTGCCAGCAGCCTCGGGACAGGGTTCTACGAGCAGTACTTC; j_call: TRBJ2-7; d_call: TRBD1; clone_size: -; cdr3_length: 14; v_call: TRBV11-3
cdr3_aa: CASSYSILAYEQYF; cdr3_nt: TGTGCCAGCAGTTACTCGATTCTGGCCTACGAGCAGTACTTC; j_call: TRBJ2-7; d_call: -; clone_size: -; cdr3_length: 14; v_call: TRBV6-2/TRBV6-3
cdr3_aa: CASSLASDYEQYF; cdr3_nt: TGCGCCAGCAGCTTGGCGTCAGACTACGAGCAGTACTTC; j_call: TRBJ2-7; d_call: -; clone_size: -; cdr3_length: 13; v_call: TRBV5-1
cdr3_aa: CASSPVLAGGYEQFF; cdr3_nt: TGTGCCAGCTCACCAGTACTAGCGGGGGGCTATGAGCAGTTCTTC; j_call: TRBJ2-1; d_call: TRBD2; clone_size: -; cdr3_length: 15; v_call: TRBV18
cdr3_aa: CASSYSGGGGETQYF; cdr3_nt: TGTGCCAGCAGTTACTCCGGCGGGGGCGGTGAGACCCAGTACTTC; j_call: TRBJ2-5; d_call: -; clone_size: many; cdr3_length: 15; v_call: TRBV6-5
cdr3_aa: CASSPGTGIDNEQFF; cdr3_nt: TGTGCCAGCAGCCCCGGGACAGGGATTGACAATGAGCAGTTCTTC; j_call: TRBJ2-1; d_call: TRBD1; clone_size: -; cdr3_length: 15; v_call: TRBV3-1
cdr3_aa: CSASPEQDTQYF; cdr3_nt: TGCAGTGCTAGCCCGGAGCAAGATACGCAGTATTTT; j_call: TRBJ2-3; d_call: -; clone_size: few; cdr3_length: 12; v_call: TRBV20-1
cdr3_aa: CASSLADYTDTQYF; cdr3_nt: TGTGCCAGCAGCTTAGCGGACTACACAGATACGCAGTATTTT; j_call: TRBJ2-3; d_call: -; clone_size: few; cdr3_length: 14; v_call: TRBV7-2
cdr3_aa: CASSLERQPQHF; cdr3_nt: TGTGCCAGCAGCTTAGAGAGGCAGCCCCAGCATTTT; j_call: TRBJ1-5; d_call: -; clone_size: few; cdr3_length: 12; v_call: TRBV7-9
cdr3_aa: CSAENTRSSWRGDKETQYF; cdr3_nt: TGCAGTGCAGAGAATACTAGATCGTCTTGGCGGGGGGACAAAGAGACCCAGTACTTC; j_call: TRBJ2-5; d_call: TRBD2; clone_size: few; cdr3_length: 19; v_call: TRBV20-1
cdr3_aa: CASSLDRVRSYEQYF; cdr3_nt: TGCGCCAGCAGCTTGGATAGGGTTCGATCCTACGAGCAGTACTTC; j_call: TRBJ2-7; d_call: -; clone_size: -; cdr3_length: 15; v_call: TRBV5-1
cdr3_aa: CASSQDWGGAGPNEQFF; cdr3_nt: TGTGCCAGCAGCCAAGATTGGGGGGGGGCCGGTCCTAATGAGCAGTTCTTC; j_call: TRBJ2-1; d_call: -; clone_size: many; cdr3_length: 17; v_call: TRBV4-2
cdr3_aa: CASSESRGTGGLNYGYTF; cdr3_nt: TGCGCCAGCAGTGAGTCTCGAGGGACAGGGGGCCTTAACTATGGCTACACCTTC; j_call: TRBJ1-2; d_call: TRBD1; clone_size: few; cdr3_length: 18; v_call: TRBV10-2
cdr3_aa: CSAWDINTGELFF; cdr3_nt: TGCAGCGCCTGGGACATTAACACCGGGGAGCTGTTTTTT; j_call: TRBJ2-2; d_call: -; clone_size: many; cdr3_length: 13; v_call: TRBV20-1
cdr3_aa: CASQYQVEGTDTQYF; cdr3_nt: TGTGCCAGCCAATACCAGGTGGAGGGCACAGATACGCAGTATTTT; j_call: TRBJ2-3; d_call: -; clone_size: few; cdr3_length: 15; v_call: TRBV5-6
cdr3_aa: CASSPVLGTDTQYF; cdr3_nt: TGCGCCAGCAGCCCGGTTTTGGGCACAGATACGCAGTATTTT; j_call: TRBJ2-3; d_call: -; clone_size: few; cdr3_length: 14; v_call: TRBV4-3
cdr3_aa: CASSSQGATFF; cdr3_nt: TGTGCCAGCAGCTCACAGGGGGCAACTTTCTTT; j_call: TRBJ1-1; d_call: TRBD1; clone_size: many; cdr3_length: 11; v_call: TRBV12-3/TRBV12-4
cdr3_aa: CASSQDRARLNTEAFF; cdr3_nt: TGCGCCAGCAGCCAAGATAGGGCCAGGTTGAACACTGAAGCTTTCTTT; j_call: TRBJ1-1; d_call: -; clone_size: many; cdr3_length: 16; v_call: TRBV4-3
cdr3_aa: CLGRPPNTEAFF; cdr3_nt: TGCTTGGGTCGCCCTCCGAACACTGAAGCTTTCTTT; j_call: TRBJ1-1; d_call: -; clone_size: -; cdr3_length: 12; v_call: TRBV7-9
cdr3_aa: CASSQVSGDTEAFF; cdr3_nt: TGCGCCAGCAGCCAAGTTTCAGGGGACACTGAAGCTTTCTTT; j_call: TRBJ1-1; d_call: -; clone_size: many; cdr3_length: 14; v_call: TRBV4-3
cdr3_aa: CSAGSGGALRETQYF; cdr3_nt: TGCAGTGCTGGAAGCGGGGGGGCCCTTAGGGAGACCCAGTACTTC; j_call: TRBJ2-5; d_call: TRBD2; clone_size: many; cdr3_length: 15; v_call: TRBV20-1
cdr3_aa: CASSPKTDAMNTEAFF; cdr3_nt: TGTGCCAGCAGCCCGAAGACAGACGCCATGAACACTGAAGCTTTCTTT; j_call: TRBJ1-1; d_call: -; clone_size: few; cdr3_length: 16; v_call: TRBV7-3
cdr3_aa: CAISETAGSGNTIYF; cdr3_nt: TGTGCCATCAGTGAGACGGCGGGCTCTGGAAACACCATATATTTT; j_call: TRBJ1-3; d_call: -; clone_size: many; cdr3_length: 15; v_call: TRBV10-3
cdr3_aa: CASTPPPKQGAGNTIYF; cdr3_nt: TGTGCCAGCACTCCCCCCCCAAAACAGGGGGCTGGAAACACCATATATTTT; j_call: TRBJ1-3; d_call: TRBD1; clone_size: few; cdr3_length: 17; v_call: TRBV7-2
cdr3_aa: CATSRDAGAYEQYF; cdr3_nt: TGTGCCACCAGCAGAGATGCGGGGGCCTACGAGCAGTACTTC; j_call: TRBJ2-7; d_call: TRBD2; clone_size: -; cdr3_length: 14; v_call: TRBV15
cdr3_aa: CASRPIRGLSNNEQFF; cdr3_nt: TGTGCCAGCCGCCCCATCCGGGGACTCTCTAACAATGAGCAGTTCTTC; j_call: TRBJ2-1; d_call: -; clone_size: -; cdr3_length: 16; v_call: TRBV7-2
cdr3_aa: CATSRDTGVQETQYF; cdr3_nt: TGTGCCACCAGCAGAGACACGGGGGTCCAAGAGACCCAGTACTTC; j_call: TRBJ2-5; d_call: -; clone_size: many; cdr3_length: 15; v_call: TRBV15
cdr3_aa: CASSLALTLAGGHEQFF; cdr3_nt: TGTGCCAGCAGCTTAGCGCTGACACTAGCGGGGGGGCATGAGCAGTTCTTC; j_call: TRBJ2-1; d_call: TRBD2; clone_size: many; cdr3_length: 17; v_call: TRBV7-2
cdr3_aa: CASSERTGGGTEAFF; cdr3_nt: TGCGCCAGCAGCGAAAGGACAGGGGGCGGCACTGAAGCTTTCTTT; j_call: TRBJ1-1; d_call: TRBD1; clone_size: -; cdr3_length: 15; v_call: TRBV5-1
cdr3_aa: CSAGGTSGGAGGELFF; cdr3_nt: TGCAGTGCCGGAGGGACTAGCGGGGGGGCCGGCGGGGAGCTGTTTTTT; j_call: TRBJ2-2; d_call: TRBD2; clone_size: few; cdr3_length: 16; v_call: TRBV20-1
cdr3_aa: CASSRTGSRYLETQYF; cdr3_nt: TGTGCCAGCAGCCGAACGGGCTCAAGGTATCTGGAGACCCAGTACTTC; j_call: TRBJ2-5; d_call: -; clone_size: once; cdr3_length: 16; v_call: TRBV14
cdr3_aa: CSAISGGLQETQYF; cdr3_nt: TGCAGTGCTATTAGCGGGGGCTTACAAGAGACCCAGTACTTC; j_call: TRBJ2-5; d_call: TRBD2; clone_size: few; cdr3_length: 14; v_call: TRBV20-1
cdr3_aa: CSAPSSAPTGYEQYF; cdr3_nt: TGCAGTGCCCCTTCCAGCGCACCGACGGGCTACGAGCAGTACTTC; j_call: TRBJ2-7; d_call: -; clone_size: many; cdr3_length: 15; v_call: TRBV20-1
cdr3_aa: CSAKIQGLAFYNEQFF; cdr3_nt: TGCAGTGCTAAGATACAGGGACTAGCGTTTTACAATGAGCAGTTCTTC; j_call: TRBJ2-1; d_call: TRBD2; clone_size: many; cdr3_length: 16; v_call: TRBV20-1
cdr3_aa: CASSYTGTGNSPLHF; cdr3_nt: TGTGCCAGCAGCTACACCGGGACAGGGAATTCACCCCTCCACTTT; j_call: TRBJ1-6; d_call: TRBD1; clone_size: few; cdr3_length: 15; v_call: TRBV27
cdr3_aa: CSAREWRTNEKLFF; cdr3_nt: TGCAGTGCTAGAGAATGGAGAACTAATGAAAAACTGTTTTTT; j_call: TRBJ1-4; d_call: -; clone_size: few; cdr3_length: 14; v_call: TRBV20-1
cdr3_aa: CATSRGPSGNTYNEQFF; cdr3_nt: TGTGCCACCAGCAGGGGCCCTAGCGGGAATACCTACAATGAGCAGTTCTTC; j_call: TRBJ2-1; d_call: TRBD2; clone_size: -; cdr3_length: 17; v_call: TRBV15
cdr3_aa: CASNDGTASTDTQYF; cdr3_nt: TGCGCCAGCAACGATGGGACAGCTAGCACAGATACGCAGTATTTT; j_call: TRBJ2-3; d_call: TRBD1; clone_size: -; cdr3_length: 15; v_call: TRBV5-1
cdr3_aa: CSASLAANEQFF; cdr3_nt: TGCAGTGCCAGTTTGGCGGCGAATGAGCAGTTCTTC; j_call: TRBJ2-1; d_call: -; clone_size: many; cdr3_length: 12; v_call: TRBV20-1
cdr3_aa: CASSLQTGREKLFF; cdr3_nt: TGTGCCAGCAGCTTACAGACAGGGAGGGAAAAACTGTTTTTT; j_call: TRBJ1-4; d_call: TRBD1; clone_size: few; cdr3_length: 14; v_call: TRBV7-9
cdr3_aa: CASSKDGGGAVNQPQHF; cdr3_nt: TGTGCCAGCAGCAAAGATGGGGGAGGGGCGGTCAATCAGCCCCAGCATTTT; j_call: TRBJ1-5; d_call: -; clone_size: few; cdr3_length: 17; v_call: TRBV21-1